This note documents a single T cell receptor beta chain sequence. Its matching antigen is unknown. The sample is drawn from a study of cytomegalovirus exposure and HLA in healthy donors. As for the study in general: The approximately 120 validation repertoires used the same platform as the roughly 610 first-cohort repertoires, a later analysis reported.

Libraries were prepared by immunoSEQ multiplex PCR; TCRdb keeps only in-frame clonotypes and omits some of them. The sample yields fewer than 75,000 clones, roughly 94% seen once. CDR3 length: 13 amino acids. V was cut by 2 bases and J by 10 bases, with 12 bases left in between. Germline V gene sequence: CDR1 SNHLY, CDR2 FYNNEI. Study-level points and caveats: About 150 TCR beta chains were listed as cytomegalovirus-associated. Most TCR sequences showed up rarely, but some public TCRs showed up in many donors. It was found in a later analysis that first-cohort TCR clusters tended to co-occur in the 100 to 150 validation repertoires.

Sequenced input: PBMCs. The chain recombines TRBV2 with TRBJ1-5, with D unclear. This clonotype was obtained from a woman aged 18-30 years in good health and CMV-seropositive. The CDR3 loop reads CASSELPGEPQHF. For the CDR3, the DNA is TGTGCCAGCAGTGAATTGCCCGGGGAACCCCAGCATTTT.